This T cell receptor beta chain was retrieved from a study of blood T cell repertoires in COVID-19. The CDR3 totals 19 residues. Germline-derived CDR1 and CDR2 are SGHTA and FQGNSA. V lost 5 bases and J lost 0, with 20 bases in between. Here immunoSEQ multiplex PCR was the method, and the copy in TCRdb shows in-frame clones only, minus some. The table records tens of thousands of clones, approximately 84% of them present only once. The chain recombines TRBV7-2 with TRBJ1-6, with no clear D. Material: peripheral blood. The sequence was obtained from a human donor in a cohort sampled during active COVID-19. CDR3 coding DNA: TGTGCCAGCAGCCTCCACCCCGGAGGGCATAGCTCCTATAATTCACCCCTCCACTTT. Translation gives CASSLHPGGHSSYNSPLHF.